This T cell receptor beta chain was observed in a study of PD-L1 blockade in urothelial cancer. Study-level background: Patients went on atezolizumab around 2014, receiving 1,200 mg intravenously every 3 weeks. The patients had undergone anywhere from 0 to 3 prior chemotherapy regimens. A median blood sample held 141,255 T cells and about 83,000 unique TCRs.

The sample holds many counts of this clone. Assay: immunoSEQ multiplex PCR; the TCRdb copy retains only in-frame clones and omits some. The sample has tens of thousands of clones, 70% to 90% seen once. The sample was PBMCs, taken around atezolizumab (anti-PD-L1) treatment. The sequence was collected from a man in his 60s with urothelial cancer.

CDR3 bases: TGTGCCAGCAGTTTCCGACAGGGTGTGAGAAGTGGCTACACCTTC. Protein: CASSFRQGVRSGYTF. The chain couples TRBV6-1 to TRBJ1-2; 7 positions agree with TRBD1. Looked up from germline, CDR1 is MNHNS and CDR2 is SASEGT. The CDR3 spans 15 residues. Losses at the gene ends were 5 bases for V and 7 bases for J; bases not matched to a gene: 13.